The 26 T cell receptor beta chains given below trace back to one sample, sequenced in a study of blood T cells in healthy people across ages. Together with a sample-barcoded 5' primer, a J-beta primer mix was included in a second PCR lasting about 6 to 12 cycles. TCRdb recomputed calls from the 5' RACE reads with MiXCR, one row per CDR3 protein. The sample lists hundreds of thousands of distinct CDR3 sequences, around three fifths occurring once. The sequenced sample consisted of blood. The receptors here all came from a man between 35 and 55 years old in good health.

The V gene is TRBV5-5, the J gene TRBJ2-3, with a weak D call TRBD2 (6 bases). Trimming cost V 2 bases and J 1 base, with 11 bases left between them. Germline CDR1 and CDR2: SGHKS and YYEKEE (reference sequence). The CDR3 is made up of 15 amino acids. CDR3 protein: CASSFLEGGTDTQYF. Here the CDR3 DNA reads TGTGCCAGCAGCTTCTTGGAGGGAGGCACAGATACGCAGTATTTT. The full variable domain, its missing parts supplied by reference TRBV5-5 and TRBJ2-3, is DAGVTQSPTHLIKTRGQQVTLRCSPISGHKSVSWYQQVLGQGPQFIFQYYEKEERGRGNFPDRFSARQFPNYSSELNVNALLLGDSALYLCASSFLEGGTDTQYFGPGTRLTVL.

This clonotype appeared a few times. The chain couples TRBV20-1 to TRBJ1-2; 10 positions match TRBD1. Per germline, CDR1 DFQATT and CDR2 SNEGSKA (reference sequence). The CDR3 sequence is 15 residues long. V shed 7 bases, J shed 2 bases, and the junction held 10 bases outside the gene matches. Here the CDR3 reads CSVQSPGQGNYGYTF. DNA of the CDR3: TGCAGTGTCCAGTCACCGGGACAGGGGAACTATGGCTACACCTTC.

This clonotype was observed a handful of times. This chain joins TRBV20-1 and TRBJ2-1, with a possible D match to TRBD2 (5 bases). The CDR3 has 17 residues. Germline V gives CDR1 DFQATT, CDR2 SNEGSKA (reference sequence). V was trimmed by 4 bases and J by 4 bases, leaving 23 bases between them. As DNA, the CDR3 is TGCAGTGCTAAAATTGGTGGGGAGAGGGTTCTTTACAATGAGCAGTTCTTC. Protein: CSAKIGGERVLYNEQFF.

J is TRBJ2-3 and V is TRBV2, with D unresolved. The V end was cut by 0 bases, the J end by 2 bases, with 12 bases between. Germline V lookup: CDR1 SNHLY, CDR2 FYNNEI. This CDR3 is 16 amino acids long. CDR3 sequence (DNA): TGTGCCAGCAGTGAAGCGCTTCCAGGATCCACAGATACGCAGTATTTT. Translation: CASSEALPGSTDTQYF.

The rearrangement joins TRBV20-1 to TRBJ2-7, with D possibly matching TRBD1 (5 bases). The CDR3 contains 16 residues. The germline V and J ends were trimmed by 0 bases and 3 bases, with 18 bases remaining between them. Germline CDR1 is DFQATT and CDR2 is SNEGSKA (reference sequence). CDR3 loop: CSARDLFDSKHYEQYF. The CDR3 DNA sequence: TGCAGTGCTAGAGATCTGTTTGACAGCAAACACTACGAGCAGTACTTC.

CDR3 amino acids: CASSSSGTRETQYF. The CDR3 DNA follows: TGTGCCAGCAGTTCGTCAGGGACCCGAGAGACCCAGTACTTC. The chain couples TRBV6-5 to TRBJ2-5; D may correspond to TRBD1 or TRBD2 (5 bases each). The length of the CDR3 is 14 residues. Germline lookup yields CDR1 MNHEY and CDR2 SVGAGI. Trimming shortened V by 4 bases and J by 4 bases, and 13 bases separated the two germline ends.

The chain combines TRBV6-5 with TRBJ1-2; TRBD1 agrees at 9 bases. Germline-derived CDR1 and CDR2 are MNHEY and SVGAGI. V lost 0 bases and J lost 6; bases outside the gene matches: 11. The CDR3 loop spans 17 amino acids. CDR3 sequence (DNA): TGTGCCAGCAGTTACTCTGGACAGGGGATATCAGTGGATGGCTACACCTTC. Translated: CASSYSGQGISVDGYTF.

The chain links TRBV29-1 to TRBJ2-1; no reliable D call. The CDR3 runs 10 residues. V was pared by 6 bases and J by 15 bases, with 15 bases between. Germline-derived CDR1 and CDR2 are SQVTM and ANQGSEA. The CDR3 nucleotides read TGCAGCGTCCTCACCCCGGGCCTGTTCTTC. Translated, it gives CSVLTPGLFF.

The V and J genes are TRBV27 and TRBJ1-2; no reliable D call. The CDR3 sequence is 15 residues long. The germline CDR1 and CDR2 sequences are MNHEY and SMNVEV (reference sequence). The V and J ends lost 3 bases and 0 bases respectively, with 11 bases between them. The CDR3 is CASSFVLGPNYGYTF. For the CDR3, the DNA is TGTGCCAGCAGTTTTGTATTAGGTCCTAACTATGGCTACACCTTC.

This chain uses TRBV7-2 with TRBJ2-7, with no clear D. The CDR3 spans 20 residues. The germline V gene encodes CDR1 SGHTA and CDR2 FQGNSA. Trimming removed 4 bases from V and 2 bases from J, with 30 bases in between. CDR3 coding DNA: TGTGCCAGCAGCTGGAGAGGCGTTTTTGTCCAGATCGTTTTGCCCTACGAGCAGTACTTC. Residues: CASSWRGVFVQIVLPYEQYF.

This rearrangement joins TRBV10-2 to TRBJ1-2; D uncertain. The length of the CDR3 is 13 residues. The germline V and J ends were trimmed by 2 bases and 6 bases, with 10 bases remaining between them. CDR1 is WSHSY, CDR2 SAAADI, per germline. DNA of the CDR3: TGCGCCAGCAGTGAGGGACTCGAGGATGGCTACACCTTC. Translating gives CASSEGLEDGYTF.

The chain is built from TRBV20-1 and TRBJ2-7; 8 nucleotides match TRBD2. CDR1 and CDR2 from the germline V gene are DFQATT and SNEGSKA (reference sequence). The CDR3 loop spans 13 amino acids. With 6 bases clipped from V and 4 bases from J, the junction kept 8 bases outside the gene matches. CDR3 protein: CSASGTSIYEQYF. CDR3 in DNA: TGCAGTGCCTCCGGGACTAGTATTTACGAGCAGTACTTC.

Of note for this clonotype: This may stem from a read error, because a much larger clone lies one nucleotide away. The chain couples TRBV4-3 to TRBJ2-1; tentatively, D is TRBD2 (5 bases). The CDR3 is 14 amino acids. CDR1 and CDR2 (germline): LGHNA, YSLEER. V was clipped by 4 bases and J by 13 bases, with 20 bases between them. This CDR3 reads CASSRSWAGSEQFF. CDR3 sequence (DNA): TGCGCCAGCAGCCGAAGCTGGGCGGGCTCGGAACAGTTCTTC.

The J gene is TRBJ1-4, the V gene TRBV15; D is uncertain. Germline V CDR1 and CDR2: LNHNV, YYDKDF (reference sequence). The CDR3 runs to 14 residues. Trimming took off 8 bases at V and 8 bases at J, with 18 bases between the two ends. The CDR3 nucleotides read TGTGCCACCGGAGGCCTGGGTCTATACGAAAAACTGTTTTTT. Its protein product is CATGGLGLYEKLFF.

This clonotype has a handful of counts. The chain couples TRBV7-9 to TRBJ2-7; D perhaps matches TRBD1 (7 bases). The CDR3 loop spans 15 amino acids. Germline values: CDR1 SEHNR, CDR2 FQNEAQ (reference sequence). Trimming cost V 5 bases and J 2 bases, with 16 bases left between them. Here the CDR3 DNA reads TGTGCCAGCAGCCCCCCAGGGGGGTCGACCTACGAGCAGTACTTC. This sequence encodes CASSPPGGSTYEQYF.

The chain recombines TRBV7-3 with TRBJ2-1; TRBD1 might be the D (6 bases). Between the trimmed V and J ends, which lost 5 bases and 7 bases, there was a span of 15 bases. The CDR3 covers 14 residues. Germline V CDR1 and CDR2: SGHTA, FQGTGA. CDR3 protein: CASSHETGENEQFF. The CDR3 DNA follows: TGTGCCAGCAGCCACGAGACAGGTGAAAATGAGCAGTTCTTC.

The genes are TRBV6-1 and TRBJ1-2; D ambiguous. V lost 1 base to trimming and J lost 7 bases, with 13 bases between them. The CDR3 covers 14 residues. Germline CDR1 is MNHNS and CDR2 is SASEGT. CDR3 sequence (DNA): TGTGCCAGCAGTGAAGGGTCTATTCTCGCTGGCTACACCTTC. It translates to CASSEGSILAGYTF.

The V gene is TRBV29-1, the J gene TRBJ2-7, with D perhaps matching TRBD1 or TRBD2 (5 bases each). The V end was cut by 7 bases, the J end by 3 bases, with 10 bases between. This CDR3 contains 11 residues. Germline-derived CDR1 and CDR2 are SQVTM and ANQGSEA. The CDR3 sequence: CSAGTSYEQYF. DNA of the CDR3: TGCAGCGCCGGGACCAGCTACGAGCAGTACTTC.

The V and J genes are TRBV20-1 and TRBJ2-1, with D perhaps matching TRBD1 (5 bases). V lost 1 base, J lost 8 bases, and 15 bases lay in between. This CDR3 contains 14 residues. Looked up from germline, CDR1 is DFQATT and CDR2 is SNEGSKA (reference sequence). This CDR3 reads CSARGDGSRDEQFF. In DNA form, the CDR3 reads TGCAGTGCTAGAGGCGATGGCAGCAGGGATGAGCAGTTCTTC.

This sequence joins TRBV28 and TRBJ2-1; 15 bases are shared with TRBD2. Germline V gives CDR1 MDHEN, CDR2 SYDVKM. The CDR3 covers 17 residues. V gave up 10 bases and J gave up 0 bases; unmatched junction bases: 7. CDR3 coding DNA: TGTGCCATCTCGGGACTAGCGGGAGGCCTCTCCTACAATGAGCAGTTCTTC. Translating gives CAISGLAGGLSYNEQFF.

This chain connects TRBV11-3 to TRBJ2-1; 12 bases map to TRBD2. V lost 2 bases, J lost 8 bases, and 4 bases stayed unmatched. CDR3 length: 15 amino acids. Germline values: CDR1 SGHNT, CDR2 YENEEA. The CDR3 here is CASSLTGLAGDEQFF. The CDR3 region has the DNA TGTGCCAGCAGCTTAACGGGACTAGCGGGCGATGAGCAGTTCTTC. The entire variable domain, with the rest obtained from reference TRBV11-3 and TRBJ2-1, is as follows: EAGVVQSPRYKIIEKKQPVAFWCNPISGHNTLYWYLQNLGQGPELLIRYENEEAVDDSQLPKDRFSAERLKGVDSTLKIQPAELGDSAVYLCASSLTGLAGDEQFFGPGTRLTVL.

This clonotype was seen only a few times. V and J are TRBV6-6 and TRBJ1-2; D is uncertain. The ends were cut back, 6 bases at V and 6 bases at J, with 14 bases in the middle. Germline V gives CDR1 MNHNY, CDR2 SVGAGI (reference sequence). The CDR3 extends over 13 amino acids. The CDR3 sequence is CASRGPVEDGYTF. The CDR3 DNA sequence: TGTGCCAGCAGAGGCCCCGTGGAGGATGGCTACACCTTC.

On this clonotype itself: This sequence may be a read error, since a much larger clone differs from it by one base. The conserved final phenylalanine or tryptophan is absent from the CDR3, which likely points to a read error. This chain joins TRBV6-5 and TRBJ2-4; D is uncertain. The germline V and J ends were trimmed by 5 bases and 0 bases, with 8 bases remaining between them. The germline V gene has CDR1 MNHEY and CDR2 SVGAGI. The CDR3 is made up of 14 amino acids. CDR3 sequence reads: CASSAMVAKNIQYL. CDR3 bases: TGTGCCAGCAGTGCCATGGTAGCCAAAAACATTCAGTACCTC.

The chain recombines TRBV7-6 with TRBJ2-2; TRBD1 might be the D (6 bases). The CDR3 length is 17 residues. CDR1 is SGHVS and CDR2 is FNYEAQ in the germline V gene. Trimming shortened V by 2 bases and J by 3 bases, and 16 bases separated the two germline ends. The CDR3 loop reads CASSLSLQGWDTGELFF. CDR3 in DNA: TGTGCCAGCAGCTTATCCCTACAGGGATGGGACACCGGGGAGCTGTTTTTT.

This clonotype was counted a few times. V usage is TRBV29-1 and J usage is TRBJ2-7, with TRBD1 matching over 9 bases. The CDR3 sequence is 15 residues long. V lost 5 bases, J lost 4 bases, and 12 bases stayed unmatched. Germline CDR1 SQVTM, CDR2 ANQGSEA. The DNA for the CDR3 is TGCAGCGTTAAAACCCCGGGACAGGGAACTTACGAGCAGTACTTC. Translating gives CSVKTPGQGTYEQYF.

The CDR3 spells CSANPGGTGASEQYF. CDR3 nucleotide sequence: TGCAGCGCCAACCCGGGGGGGACAGGGGCCTCCGAGCAGTACTTC. The rearrangement joins TRBV29-1 to TRBJ2-7; 10 bases agree with TRBD1. Germline V gene data show CDR1 as SQVTM and CDR2 as ANQGSEA. The CDR3 is 15 residues long. V dropped 7 bases and J dropped 6; count of bases not matched to a gene: 15.